This T cell receptor (beta chain) was documented in a study of radiation and T cells in renal cell carcinoma (dated by TCRdb to about 2020). Notes on the research overall: In total, approximately 53 samples underwent TCR beta sequencing: 25 or so tumors plus 27 peripheral blood samples. The last blood draw occurred 4 weeks after radiation, at the same time as nephrectomy. Across all 53 samples, 4 million to 5 million unique CDR3 nucleotide sequences encoding around 2,500,000 unique CDR3 amino acid sequences were identified. On the study overall, not on this receptor specifically: Effects of radiation dose or scheduling on the TCR repertoire could not be addressed with the single-armed trial design. In blood, the top tumor clonotypes increased from baseline to 2 weeks after radiation and then shrank by 4 weeks, which suggests a temporary expansion of tumor-resident clones. No pretreatment tumor biopsies were available, so the baseline intratumoral presence of clonotypes could not be determined. Tracking of blood repertoire dynamics stopped at approximately 4 weeks after treatment, with no follow-up past that point.

In regard to this clone: Its antigen is currently not known. No clone much larger than this one lies a single base away; base qualities are absent.

CDR1 and CDR2 (MRHNA, SNTAGT) derive from the germline V gene. The CDR3 runs 14 residues from the cysteine to the phenylalanine. Only the CDR3 portion is preserved as DNA: 42 bases, with reading frame beginning at the first base. Here V drops 8 bases and J drops 1 base, and the junction holds 3 bases not matched to any gene. The time point label, read with the paper, signifies: blood 4 weeks post-SBRT, at nephrectomy. The label giving this sample's treatment or condition can be read as: 15 Gy SBRT to primary tumor, nephrectomy 4 weeks later. The samples were obtained from a clinical trial, where primary renal cell carcinomas were treated with 15 Gy stereotactic body radiation therapy and then removed by nephrectomy 4 weeks afterward. Serial peripheral blood from radiation-treated patients was sampled at baseline, 2 weeks and 4 weeks after SBRT to track tumor-enriched clonotypes. Renal cell carcinoma with clear cell pathology was present in all patients. The QIAamp DNA Blood Mini Kit (Qiagen) was used to prepare genomic DNA for TCR sequencing. The analyses included only samples that passed all quality control checks.

TCR beta libraries were generated from genomic DNA with the immunoSEQ kit, following the manufacturer's recommendations. To prepare the libraries, a first multiplex PCR with proprietary primers was run, followed by a second PCR that added unique barcodes, and a bead cleanup was done after each round. Each sample batch included a kit-provided positive control reaction and a negative control reaction. The final libraries were assessed on an Agilent 4200 TapeStation D1000 ScreenTape, pooled by volume, and quantified by qPCR. Sequencing ran on an Illumina NextSeq500 with a MidOutput 150-cycle cartridge, using 156 Read1 and 15 Index1 cycles with kit custom primers. The pooled library was loaded at approximately 0.92 pM, and around 20% PhiX control was spiked in. As for the original processing: The vendor-processed data were analyzed in R, and a clonotype was defined as all T cells that share the same CDR3 nucleotide sequence. In the clone abundance analyses, frequencies were normalized to the 10,000 most abundant clones in each sample. Public T cell clones, which averaged fewer than five per sample, were excluded before analysis. Tumor-enriched and baseline blood-enriched clonotypes were defined by at least a 32-fold difference in abundance between compartments. Clonotypes expanded or contracted between blood time points were identified with a beta-binomial differential abundance model. Similarity between tumor and blood repertoires was quantified using the Baroni-Urbani and Buser coefficient, and groups were compared with two-tailed Wilcoxon tests in R. The immuneACCESS repertoire file appears here via TCRdb, limited to in-frame rearrangements. These files lack a portion of the clones; in checked studies, under half of the deficit traces to unresolved V genes, and the cause of the others is not known. For V, J and clone size, that table is used; D and trimming come from the DNA. The sample data list approximately 29,000 clones, and 65% to 85% of these were observed just once. The ten most abundant clones make up 25% to 40% of the sample.

The receptor was isolated from a man in his sixties with renal cell carcinoma. Recombination connected TRBV6-4 to TRBJ2-2, with 8 middle bases fitting TRBD1. This sample comprised blood, obtained from a patient whose treatment included radiotherapy and nephrectomy. The DNA reads as follows: TGTGCCAGCCCCGGGACAGGGAACACCGGGGAGCTGTTTTTT. Protein translation: CASPGTGNTGELFF.